The 21 T cell receptor beta chains given below trace back to one sample, sequenced in a study of T cell responses to AZD1222 COVID-19 vaccine. Profiling relied on immunoSEQ multiplex PCR, and the TCRdb table lists in-frame clones only, not all of them. This sample yields 150,000 to 200,000 clones, of which roughly 93% are seen a single time; 3.5% to 5% belongs to the top ten. The sequences come from peripheral blood, collected on day 0 of AZD1222 vaccination. Receptors originate from an adult in good health.

The chain is built from TRBV13 and TRBJ1-1, with no clear D. Germline loops: CDR1 PRHDT, CDR2 FYEKMQ (reference sequence). This CDR3 has 12 amino acids. Between the trimmed V and J ends, which lost 4 bases and 1 base, there was a span of 4 bases. This CDR3 reads CASSSENTEAFF. CDR3 in DNA: TGTGCCAGCAGCTCGGAGAACACTGAAGCTTTCTTT.

The CDR3 region has the DNA TGCGCCAGCAGCTGGTACCAAGAGACCCAGTACTTC. Translated: CASSWYQETQYF. The V gene is TRBV5-1, the J gene TRBJ2-5; no clear D gene. The CDR3 is 12 residues long. Germline V lookup: CDR1 SGHRS, CDR2 YFSETQ. V lost 3 bases and J 0 bases, leaving 3 bases between the germline ends.

V and J are TRBV7-2 and TRBJ2-1; no firm D call. The CDR3 is 15 residues long. The germline V gene encodes CDR1 SGHTA and CDR2 FQGNSA. V shed 1 base and J shed 0 bases, with 7 bases lying between them. Here the CDR3 reads CASSLGISSYNEQFF. The CDR3, as DNA: TGTGCCAGCAGCTTAGGTATTAGCTCCTACAATGAGCAGTTCTTC. Full variable domain (rest looked up from reference TRBV7-2 and TRBJ2-1): GAGVSQSPSNKVTEKGKDVELRCDPISGHTALYWYRQSLGQGLEFLIYFQGNSAPDKSGLPSDRFSAERTGGSVSTLTIQRTQQEDSAVYLCASSLGISSYNEQFFGPGTRLTVL.

The rearrangement joins TRBV7-9 to TRBJ1-2, with D possibly being TRBD1 (6 bases). CDR1 SEHNR and CDR2 FQNEAQ come from the germline V gene (reference sequence). V lost 5 bases, J lost 5 bases, and 18 bases lay in between. This CDR3 contains 15 residues. CDR3 region: CASSKSTGQAYGYTF. In DNA, the CDR3 is TGTGCCAGCAGCAAATCGACAGGTCAGGCGTATGGCTACACCTTC.

The chain combines TRBV3-1 (or the pseudogene TRBV3-2) with TRBJ1-2, with D possibly being TRBD1 (6 bases). In germline, CDR1 is LGHDT, CDR2 YNNKEL (reference sequence). The CDR3 is 15 amino acids. V lost 4 bases and J lost 4, with 16 bases in between. CDR3 in amino acids: CASSPRGGFGYGYTF. CDR3 coding DNA: TGTGCCAGCAGCCCGCGGGGGGGCTTCGGCTATGGCTACACCTTC.

The rearrangement links TRBV5-6 to TRBJ1-6; D is ambiguous. Germline CDR1 reads SGHDT; CDR2 reads YYEEEE. Trimming took 5 bases from V and 5 from J, leaving 14 bases between them. The CDR3 is made up of 15 amino acids. Here the CDR3 reads CASRISRTDNSPLHF. The CDR3 nucleotides read TGTGCCAGCAGGATATCAAGAACCGATAATTCACCCCTCCACTTT.

This rearrangement joins TRBV6-1 to TRBJ1-4; D call uncertain. CDR1 is MNHNS and CDR2 is SASEGT in the germline V gene. The V gene lost 3 bases and the J gene lost 6 bases, with 17 bases spanning the gap. This CDR3 has 16 amino acids. The CDR3 is CASSERRSRGYEKLFF. CDR3 DNA: TGTGCCAGCAGTGAGAGACGGTCCCGTGGGTATGAAAAACTGTTTTTT.

The J gene is TRBJ1-1, the V gene TRBV5-1; maybe TRBD1 (5 bases). The CDR3 extends over 14 amino acids. Trimming took off 0 bases at V and 2 bases at J, with 8 bases between the two ends. From germline, CDR1 is SGHRS and CDR2 YFSETQ. The CDR3 region is CASSLAGGNTEAFF. CDR3 coding DNA: TGCGCCAGCAGCTTGGCCGGGGGAAACACTGAAGCTTTCTTT.

Worth noting for this clone: Its ends do not fully match the called genes, so a read error is possible. V and J are TRBV6-5 and TRBJ2-7; D not certain. The CDR3 length is 15 residues. Looked up from germline, CDR1 is MNHEY and CDR2 is SVGAGI. This CDR3 reads CASSDSPWVGYEQYF. In DNA, the CDR3 is TGTGCCAGCAGTGACTCACCTTGGGTAGGATACGAGCAGTACTTC.

This clone was counted a single time. The chain employs TRBV7-9 and TRBJ1-1; TRBD1 might be the D (5 bases). CDR1 is SEHNR, CDR2 FQNEAQ, per germline (reference sequence). Trimming took 3 bases from V and 1 from J, leaving 9 bases between them. The CDR3 is made up of 14 amino acids. CDR3 region: CASSFDSPNTEAFF. For the CDR3, the DNA is TGTGCCAGCAGCTTTGACAGCCCGAACACTGAAGCTTTCTTT.

The V and J genes are TRBV12-3 or TRBV12-4 and TRBJ2-2; D not certain. V was pared by 2 bases and J by 6 bases, with 7 bases between. The CDR3 has 13 residues. CDR3 residues: CASSLNGPGELFF. The CDR3 bases are TGTGCCAGCAGTTTAAACGGACCCGGGGAGCTGTTTTTT.

The genes are TRBV7-9 and TRBJ1-1; no reliable D call. Germline V CDR1 and CDR2: SEHNR, FQNEAQ (reference sequence). V was trimmed by 5 bases and J by 2 bases, leaving 6 bases between them. CDR3 length: 12 amino acids. As DNA, the CDR3 is TGTGCCAGCAGCGAATTCAACACTGAAGCTTTCTTT. It codes for CASSEFNTEAFF.

The gene calls are TRBV5-1 and TRBJ1-4, with 9 bases that match TRBD1. Germline values: CDR1 SGHRS, CDR2 YFSETQ. V dropped 2 bases and J dropped 5; count of bases not matched to a gene: 4. The CDR3 consists of 15 residues. The CDR3 loop is CASSFRQGGNEKLFF. CDR3 bases: TGCGCCAGCAGCTTCAGACAGGGGGGGAATGAAAAACTGTTTTTT.

The chain couples TRBV6-6 to TRBJ1-5; TRBD1 aligns across 8 bases. Per germline, CDR1 MNHNY and CDR2 SVGAGI (reference sequence). The trim removed 6 bases at V and 0 bases at J, leaving 13 bases unmatched. This CDR3 is 18 amino acids long. Here the CDR3 reads CASRRNTGQVYSNQPQHF. The CDR3 nucleotides are TGTGCCAGCAGACGAAACACGGGACAGGTATATAGCAATCAGCCCCAGCATTTT.

V gene TRBV19 combines with J gene TRBJ1-3, with no clear D. This CDR3 has 14 amino acids. V was shortened by 9 bases and J by 4 bases, with 16 bases between the two germline ends. Germline V gives CDR1 LNHDA, CDR2 SQIVND (reference sequence). This CDR3 is CASQTGVGGNTIYF. As DNA, the CDR3 is TGTGCCAGCCAAACTGGCGTGGGAGGAAACACCATATATTTT.

The chain recombines TRBV6-4 with TRBJ2-1; TRBD2 matches 11 bases. V shed 2 bases, J shed 4 bases, and the junction held 4 bases outside the gene matches. The CDR3 length is 16 residues. The germline gives CDR1 MRHNA, CDR2 SNTAGT. DNA of the CDR3: TGTGCCAGCAGTGACGAAGGGACTAGCGGATACAATGAGCAGTTCTTC. Translating it yields CASSDEGTSGYNEQFF.

This chain uses TRBV10-3 with TRBJ2-1; 8 bases map to TRBD2. CDR1 is ENHRY and CDR2 is SYGVKD in the germline V gene. The trim removed 6 bases at V and 4 bases at J, leaving 11 bases unmatched. The CDR3 totals 16 residues. The CDR3 spells CAISTLPAGEYNEQFF. CDR3 sequence (DNA): TGTGCCATCAGCACGTTACCAGCGGGGGAGTACAATGAGCAGTTCTTC.

The V call is TRBV29-1, the J call TRBJ2-4; perhaps D is TRBD1 or TRBD2 (5 bases each). Germline-derived CDR1 and CDR2 are SQVTM and ANQGSEA. The CDR3 sequence is 13 residues long. V dropped 3 bases and J dropped 1 base, with 7 bases sitting between them. This chain's CDR3 is CSVEGVAKNIQYF. Here the CDR3 DNA reads TGCAGCGTTGAGGGGGTGGCCAAAAACATTCAGTACTTC.

The chain has TRBV25-1 and TRBJ1-5, with TRBD1 as a possible D gene (6 bases). Looked up from germline, CDR1 is MGHDK and CDR2 is SYGVNS. This CDR3 contains 13 residues. The V gene lost 4 bases and the J gene lost 5 bases, with 9 bases spanning the gap. This CDR3 is CASSGQGHQPQHF. Here the CDR3 DNA reads TGTGCCAGCAGTGGGCAGGGGCATCAGCCCCAGCATTTT. Together with reference TRBV25-1 and TRBJ1-5, the CDR3 gives the full variable domain: EADIYQTPRYLVIGTGKKITLECSQTMGHDKMYWYQQDPGMELHLIHYSYGVNSTEKGDLSSESTVSRIRTEHFPLTLESARPSHTSQYLCASSGQGHQPQHFGDGTRLSIL.

V and J are TRBV3-1 (or the pseudogene TRBV3-2) and TRBJ1-1; the D gene is possibly TRBD1 (5 bases). Trimming left V 3 bases short and J 5 bases short, with 25 bases between. The CDR3 has 18 amino acids. CDR1 and CDR2 (germline): LGHDT, YNNKEL (reference sequence). The CDR3 sequence is CASSQKSGHRTGTTEAFF. The CDR3 DNA reads TGTGCCAGCAGCCAGAAATCCGGTCACAGGACGGGAACGACTGAAGCTTTCTTT.

The chain carries TRBV3-1 (or the pseudogene TRBV3-2) and TRBJ1-3; TRBD1 is a possible D gene (6 bases). Germline loops: CDR1 LGHDT, CDR2 YNNKEL (reference sequence). Trimming took 8 bases from V and 3 from J, leaving 11 bases between them. There are 13 residues in the CDR3. The CDR3 loop reads CASRGAYGNTIYF. CDR3 DNA: TGTGCCAGCCGGGGGGCGTATGGAAACACCATATATTTT.